Below are 2 T cell receptor beta chains sequenced from a single sample in a study of T cell repertoires in cytomegalovirus infection. Via MiXCR, TCRdb re-called the reads, giving one row per CDR3 protein. In the table there are about 740,000 distinct CDR3 sequences, less than 40% of which are singletons. What was sequenced was PBMCs. The receptors come from a human donor in good health (CMV status not recorded). Some clones in this sample may be carry-over from other donors' samples.

This clonotype was counted between two and nine times. The gene calls are TRBV5-1 and TRBJ1-1, with TRBD1 matching 8 bases. Trimming removed 0 bases from V and 4 bases from J; junction bases left unmatched: 5. The CDR3 loop spans 15 amino acids. CDR1 and CDR2 from the germline V gene are SGHRS and YFSETQ. CDR3 sequence: CASSLGQQGVTEAFF. CDR3 coding DNA: TGCGCCAGCAGCTTGGGACAACAGGGGGTCACTGAAGCTTTCTTT.

This chain connects TRBV7-9 to TRBJ2-1, with 8 nucleotides matching TRBD1. The CDR3 is 12 residues long. Trimming took 6 bases from V and 13 from J; bases not matched to a gene: 8. The germline gives CDR1 SEHNR, CDR2 FQNEAQ (reference sequence). This CDR3 reads CASSSDRAVQFF. Here the CDR3 DNA reads TGTGCCAGCAGTTCGGACAGGGCGGTCCAGTTCTTC. The whole variable domain, filled in from reference TRBV7-9 and TRBJ2-1, reads DTGVSQNPRHKITKRGQNVTFRCDPISEHNRLYWYRQTLGQGPEFLTYFQNEAQLEKSRLLSDRFSAERPKGSFSTLEIQRTEQGDSAMYLCASSSDRAVQFFGPGTRLTVL.